The source of this T cell receptor beta chain is a study of tumor and adjacent non-tumor tissue in lung cancer. Across the whole study: Histology: 12 adenocarcinoma, a couple of squamous cell carcinoma, 1 small cell lung cancer.

Worth noting for this clonotype: One end of the junction varies from germline; a read error may be responsible.

Germline V CDR1 and CDR2: MNHNY, SVGAGI (reference sequence). The CDR3 extends over 13 amino acids. TCRbeta libraries were built with three rounds of nested PCR, modified from ARM-PCR. TCRdb recomputed calls from the multiplex PCR reads with MiXCR, one row per CDR3 protein. The sample includes tens of thousands of distinct CDR3 sequences, about 66% of them seen just once. The template was RNA from unsorted bulk tissue. Donors were chemotherapy-naive, newly diagnosed lung cancer surgical patients in China, August–late 2014. This sequence joins TRBV6-6 and TRBJ2-7; weak D call: TRBD1 (6 bases). Sequencing was done on a sample of lung tumor tissue. This receptor was taken from a man in his sixties with non-small cell lung cancer. The CDR3 region is CAIGPRQAYEQYF. The CDR3 nucleotides read TGTGCCATCGGTCCTAGACAGGCGTACGAGCAATACTTC.